The T cell receptor beta chain under discussion was sequenced for a study of cytomegalovirus exposure and HLA in healthy donors. The germline V gene encodes CDR1 MNHEY and CDR2 SVGAGI. The CDR3 spans 13 residues. The PCR employed 60 Vbeta primers together with 13 Jbeta primers. Only in-frame clones appear in the TCRdb table, and some are missing; sequencing was by immunoSEQ multiplex PCR. The sample yields more than 85,000 clones, roughly 80% seen once. This clonotype was sampled from a man between 25 and 39 years old in good health and CMV-seropositive. Sequenced sample: PBMCs. The chain recombines TRBV6-5 with TRBJ2-5, with TRBD1 identical over 8 bases. Near its end, the DNA agrees better with TRBJ2-7, so the J call may be wrong. CDR3 region: CASSRTGSYEQYF. The CDR3 nucleotides read TGTGCCAGCAGCAGGACAGGGTCCTACGAGCAGTACTTC.